Listed here are 23 T cell receptor beta chains from one sample, sequenced in a study of cytomegalovirus exposure and HLA in healthy donors. Both 60 Vbeta primers and 13 Jbeta primers went into the PCR. Sequencing was performed with immunoSEQ multiplex PCR; in TCRdb, only in-frame clones are kept and a portion is missing. The table has 75,000 to 100,000 clones, about 80% seen once. Material for sequencing was PBMCs. The receptors here all came from a man aged 18-30 years in good health and CMV-seropositive.

J is TRBJ1-6 and V is TRBV23-1, with D perhaps TRBD1 (6 bases). TRBV23-1 is identified as an open reading frame with a role that is uncertain. Trimming shortened V by 4 bases and J by 7 bases, and 20 bases separated the two germline ends. This CDR3 region has 17 residues. The CDR3 spells CASSLQARGNRNSPLHF. CDR3 DNA: TGCGCCAGCAGTCTCCAGGCAAGGGGGAACAGAAATTCACCCCTCCACTTT.

J is TRBJ2-5 and V is TRBV7-6; 8 nucleotides align to TRBD1. The germline CDR1 and CDR2 sequences are SGHVS and FNYEAQ. The CDR3 covers 15 residues. The V gene end was trimmed by 5 bases and the J gene end by 5 bases; junction bases not matched to a gene: 10. The CDR3 DNA is TGTGCCAGCAGCGGGTATCAGGGGGCCGGGGAGACCCAGTACTTC. It codes for CASSGYQGAGETQYF.

V gene TRBV5-4 combines with J gene TRBJ1-2; TRBD1 is a possible D gene (6 bases). Germline V gene lookup returns CDR1 SGHNT and CDR2 YYREEE (reference sequence). V lost 0 bases and J 2 bases, leaving 11 bases between the germline ends. This CDR3 region has 15 residues. In nucleotides, the CDR3 is TGTGCCAGCAGCTTGGAGGGGGTAGCGAACTATGGCTACACCTTC. Its protein product is CASSLEGVANYGYTF.

The V and J genes are TRBV5-1 and TRBJ1-1, with a weak D call TRBD1 (6 bases). The CDR3 loop spans 16 amino acids. Trimming took 3 bases from V and 0 from J, leaving 15 bases between them. CDR1 is SGHRS, CDR2 YFSETQ, per germline. CDR3 DNA sequence: TGCGCCAGCAGCTCACAGGGTGGTGGGTTGAACACTGAAGCTTTCTTT. Its translation: CASSSQGGGLNTEAFF.

The rearrangement links TRBV19 to TRBJ1-2; tentatively, D is TRBD1 (5 bases). V lost 3 bases to trimming and J lost 1 base, with 9 bases between them. The V gene's germline CDR1 is LNHDA and CDR2 SQIVND (reference sequence). The CDR3 covers 14 residues. CDR3 nucleotides: TGTGCCAGTAGTATGGGGCAGGGTAACTATGGCTACACCTTC. This sequence encodes CASSMGQGNYGYTF.

This clone was observed a handful of times. This sequence joins TRBV27 and TRBJ2-2; D call uncertain. The V gene lost 3 bases and the J gene lost 1 base, with 9 bases spanning the gap. This CDR3 is 15 amino acids long. From germline, CDR1 is MNHEY and CDR2 SMNVEV (reference sequence). CDR3 nucleotides: TGTGCCAGCAGTTTGGTCAGGTTGAACACCGGGGAGCTGTTTTTT. Its protein product is CASSLVRLNTGELFF.

This rearrangement joins TRBV30 to TRBJ2-3, with 7 bases that match TRBD2. The J segment lost 2 bases and the V segment lost 4 bases, leaving 6 bases of the junction unmatched. This CDR3 has 14 residues. From germline, CDR1 is GTSNPN and CDR2 SVGIG (reference sequence). The CDR3 region has the DNA TGTGCCTGGAATAGCGGGTTACACACAGATACGCAGTATTTT. It codes for CAWNSGLHTDTQYF.

V gene TRBV6-5 combines with J gene TRBJ2-3; the D gene is possibly TRBD1 (5 bases). Trimming cost V 5 bases and J 2 bases, with 11 bases left between them. CDR1 and CDR2 from the germline V gene are MNHEY and SVGAGI. This CDR3 comprises 14 residues. The CDR3 nucleotides read TGTGCCAGCAGTACGTCAGGGTCCACAGATACGCAGTATTTT. It codes for CASSTSGSTDTQYF.

V and J are TRBV6-5 and TRBJ2-7, with TRBD1 as a possible D gene (5 bases). V lost 0 bases, J lost 3 bases, and 12 bases lay in between. Germline values: CDR1 MNHEY, CDR2 SVGAGI. CDR3 length: 15 amino acids. CDR3: CASSYSIIGDYEQYF. The CDR3 DNA sequence: TGTGCCAGCAGTTACTCGATCATAGGGGACTACGAGCAGTACTTC.

A note on this clone: One end of the junction fails to match germline, which may point to a read error. The chain has TRBV11-2 and TRBJ2-7; 10 positions agree with TRBD1. This CDR3 comprises 14 residues. Germline CDR1 and CDR2: SGHAT and FQNNGV. CDR3 region: CASTLKTGGSEQYF. The CDR3 DNA reads TGTGCCAGCACCTTAAAGACAGGGGGCTCCGAGCAGTACTTC.

The CDR3 sequence: CASSSHSGGTPDTQYF. CDR3 DNA: TGTGCCAGCAGCTCCCATAGCGGGGGGACGCCAGATACGCAGTATTTT. The chain combines TRBV7-9 with TRBJ2-3; 10 nucleotides align to TRBD2. J was trimmed by 4 bases and V by 4 bases; bases with no gene match: 8. The CDR3 has 16 amino acids. Germline-derived CDR1 and CDR2 are SEHNR and FQNEAQ (reference sequence).

J is TRBJ2-5 and V is TRBV18; D is unresolved. Trimming cost V 5 bases and J 5 bases, with 6 bases left between them. From germline, CDR1 is KGHSH and CDR2 LQKENI. The CDR3 is 11 amino acids. This chain's CDR3 is CASSSRETQYF. CDR3 coding DNA: TGTGCCAGCTCATCTCGTGAGACCCAGTACTTC.

The chain links TRBV28 to TRBJ1-5; tentative D call: TRBD1 (5 bases). Germline V gene lookup returns CDR1 MDHEN and CDR2 SYDVKM. Trimming shortened V by 5 bases and J by 7 bases, and 12 bases separated the two germline ends. The CDR3 is 13 amino acids. The CDR3 sequence: CASSQGIGQPQHF. The DNA for the CDR3 is TGTGCCAGCAGTCAGGGAATTGGCCAGCCCCAGCATTTT.

V gene TRBV30 combines with J gene TRBJ2-6; D possibly corresponds to TRBD1 (5 bases). The CDR3 runs 15 residues. CDR1 and CDR2 from the germline V gene are GTSNPN and SVGIG (reference sequence). V lost 5 bases to trimming and J lost 0 bases, with 11 bases between them. CDR3 loop: CAWVDGHSGANVLTF. CDR3 nucleotide sequence: TGTGCCTGGGTGGACGGACACTCTGGGGCCAACGTCCTGACTTTC.

The chain uses TRBV10-3 and TRBJ1-4, with 10 bases fitting TRBD1. This CDR3 has 17 amino acids. Germline V CDR1 and CDR2: ENHRY, SYGVKD. V shed 1 base and J 6 bases; nucleotides not matched to a gene: 8. DNA of the CDR3: TGTGCCATCAGTGAGTACAACCGGGACAGGGGAGATGAAAAACTGTTTTTT. Its protein is CAISEYNRDRGDEKLFF.

CDR3 residues: CASSQDFLAGGGGANVLTF. The CDR3 bases are TGCGCCAGCAGCCAAGATTTCCTAGCGGGGGGAGGTGGGGCCAACGTCCTGACTTTC. The chain is built from TRBV4-1 and TRBJ2-6; 11 positions agree with TRBD2. This CDR3 is 19 amino acids long. With V trimmed by 0 bases and J by 3 bases, 7 bases remained unmatched. From germline, CDR1 is MGHRA and CDR2 YSYEKL.

The rearrangement uses TRBV25-1 and TRBJ1-4; D not resolved. The V end lost 2 bases, the J end lost 2 bases, and 9 bases lay between the germline ends. Germline CDR1 is MGHDK and CDR2 is SYGVNS. CDR3 length: 15 amino acids. CDR3: CASSEIRGTNEKLFF. The CDR3 coding sequence is TGTGCCAGCAGTGAAATAAGAGGGACTAATGAAAAACTGTTTTTT. Together with reference TRBV25-1 and TRBJ1-4, the CDR3 gives the full variable domain: EADIYQTPRYLVIGTGKKITLECSQTMGHDKMYWYQQDPGMELHLIHYSYGVNSTEKGDLSSESTVSRIRTEHFPLTLESARPSHTSQYLCASSEIRGTNEKLFFGSGTQLSVL.

The chain uses TRBV7-6 and TRBJ2-5, with D perhaps TRBD2 (6 bases). V lost 3 bases and J 1 base, leaving 15 bases between the germline ends. This CDR3 is built from 16 residues. Looked up from germline, CDR1 is SGHVS and CDR2 is FNYEAQ. CDR3 loop: CASSFALRLGQETQYF. The CDR3, as DNA: TGTGCCAGCAGCTTCGCCCTAAGACTAGGCCAAGAGACCCAGTACTTC. Full variable domain (remainder filled in from reference TRBV7-6 and TRBJ2-5): GAGVSQSPRYKVTKRGQDVALRCDPISGHVSLYWYRQALGQGPEFLTYFNYEAQQDKSGLPNDRFSAERPEGSISTLTIQRTEQRDSAMYRCASSFALRLGQETQYFGPGTRLLVL.

This chain connects TRBV6-1 to TRBJ2-7; 15 positions agree with TRBD2. This CDR3 has 15 amino acids. Germline V lookup: CDR1 MNHNS, CDR2 SASEGT. V trimming: 4 bases; J trimming: 5 bases; junction bases outside the gene matches: 3. CDR3 loop: CASSGTSGGADEQYF. The CDR3 nucleotides read TGTGCCAGCAGTGGGACTAGCGGGGGGGCAGACGAGCAGTACTTC.

V and J are TRBV19 and TRBJ2-3, with D perhaps TRBD1 (5 bases). The ends were cut back, 4 bases at V and 6 bases at J, with 11 bases in the middle. The CDR3 consists of 13 residues. Germline V lookup: CDR1 LNHDA, CDR2 SQIVND (reference sequence). CDR3 residues: CASSNRPTDTQYF. DNA of the CDR3: TGTGCCAGTAGTAACAGGCCCACCGATACGCAGTATTTT.

This chain uses TRBV6-6 with TRBJ1-5; a weak D match, TRBD1 (5 bases). The CDR3 has 12 amino acids. CDR1 and CDR2 from the germline V gene are MNHNY and SVGAGI (reference sequence). Trimming cost V 8 bases and J 7 bases, with 12 bases left between them. The CDR3 loop is CASGTGRQPQHF. As DNA, the CDR3 is TGTGCCAGCGGGACGGGGAGGCAGCCCCAGCATTTT.

This clone appeared a few times. The V gene is TRBV19, the J gene TRBJ2-2; the D gene is possibly TRBD1 (6 bases). The ends were cut back, 3 bases at V and 2 bases at J, with 13 bases in the middle. CDR3 size: 16 residues. CDR1 and CDR2 from the germline V gene are LNHDA and SQIVND (reference sequence). CDR3 coding DNA: TGTGCCAGTAGTATTACAGGGTCCTTAAACACCGGGGAGCTGTTTTTT. Translated: CASSITGSLNTGELFF. The full variable domain, rest sourced from reference TRBV19 and TRBJ2-2, is DGGITQSPKYLFRKEGQNVTLSCEQNLNHDAMYWYRQDPGQGLRLIYYSQIVNDFQKGDIAEGYSVSREKKESFPLTVTSAQKNPTAFYLCASSITGSLNTGELFFGEGSRLTVL.

The rearrangement links TRBV5-4 to TRBJ2-1, with a tentative D call TRBD1 (7 bases). CDR3 length: 14 amino acids. Trimming removed 2 bases from V and 6 bases from J, with 12 bases in between. From germline, CDR1 is SGHNT and CDR2 YYREEE (reference sequence). CDR3 DNA sequence: TGTGCCAGCAGCTTCCAGGGGGGCCGCAATGAGCAGTTCTTC. This codes for CASSFQGGRNEQFF.